The clone carrying this T cell receptor beta chain was seen at least ten times. What it binds is not known. This specimen comes from a study of T-cell reconstitution after alpha-beta-depleted transplantation in children. Study results and limitations: TCRbeta diversity was high at day 60 in some patients (a result of surviving recipient T cells and thymic progenitors). Alpha-beta T cells present about two months after transplant were reported to originate from several hundred expanded graft clones.

Germline CDR1 is SQVTM and CDR2 is ANQGSEA. The CDR3 length is 14 residues. J lost 8 bases, V lost 7 bases, and 16 bases had no gene match. A TCRbeta library incorporating unique molecular identifiers was prepared. TCRdb analysed the PCR reads with MiXCR anew, one entry per CDR3 protein. The repertoire holds approximately 98,000 distinct CDR3 sequences, with about 6% as singletons. The chain has TRBV29-1 and TRBJ1-2; 7 nucleotides agree with TRBD1. Source: PBMCs, mostly from graft donor cells, taken 360 days after TCRalphabeta/CD19-depleted stem cell transplant. The sequence was obtained from a male patient aged 2-15 years who had a stem cell transplant for acute lymphoblastic leukemia, so the T cells may come from the graft donor. Here the CDR3 reads CSAGRAGGLGGYTF. As DNA, the CDR3 is TGCAGCGCGGGGAGGGCAGGGGGTCTTGGCGGCTACACCTTC.